This T cell receptor (beta chain) is drawn from a study of blood T cell repertoires in COVID-19. In the study overall: PBMCs, B-cell-depleted T cells, or T cells provided the cDNA or gDNA that made up the material.

Per the authors' pipeline: By means of reference gene primer amplification, nucleated cell counts were estimated. TCRdb keeps only in-frame clones here, not all; method: immunoSEQ multiplex PCR. The DNA was the basis for D and trimming; V, J and clone size are from that table. This table holds 210,000 or so clones, about nine tenths found once. The trim removed 6 bases at V and 5 bases at J, leaving 7 bases unmatched. The V gene's germline CDR1 is MNHEY and CDR2 SVGEGT. The CDR3 runs to 15 residues. This clone was counted a single time. The sequence was obtained from a woman aged 60-70 years with acute or convalescent COVID-19. The sample was peripheral blood. This chain joins TRBV6-2 or TRBV6-3 and TRBJ1-3, with 10 bases identical to TRBD1. The CDR3 sequence is CASSPMGQGRNTIYF. The CDR3 region has the DNA TGTGCCAGCAGCCCCATGGGACAGGGGAGAAACACCATATATTTT.